Following are 15 T cell receptor beta chains from one sample sequenced in a study of T cells in tumors after PD-1 blockade. Profiling relied on immunoSEQ multiplex PCR, and the TCRdb table lists in-frame clones only, not all of them. The repertoire holds 5,000 or so clones, around 70% seen once, with roughly a third in the top ten. The sequencing here drew on tumor tissue, taken before anti-PD-1 treatment. These receptors originate from a human donor with cutaneous squamous cell carcinoma.

This chain joins TRBV19 and TRBJ2-1; TRBD2 aligns across 7 bases. Unmatched junction bases numbered 7, after V lost 5 bases and J lost 6 bases. This CDR3 contains 14 residues. Germline-derived CDR1 and CDR2 are LNHDA and SQIVND (reference sequence). As DNA, the CDR3 is TGTGCCAGTAGTTGGCGGGGGATACTCAATGAGCAGTTCTTC. Its protein is CASSWRGILNEQFF. Combining the CDR3 with reference TRBV19 and TRBJ2-1 gives the whole variable domain DGGITQSPKYLFRKEGQNVTLSCEQNLNHDAMYWYRQDPGQGLRLIYYSQIVNDFQKGDIAEGYSVSREKKESFPLTVTSAQKNPTAFYLCASSWRGILNEQFFGPGTRLTVL.

The rearrangement joins TRBV30 to TRBJ2-2; D is undetermined. Trimming shortened V by 0 bases and J by 5 bases, and 13 bases separated the two germline ends. The V gene's germline CDR1 is GTSNPN and CDR2 SVGIG (reference sequence). The CDR3 loop spans 15 amino acids. The CDR3 DNA reads as TGTGCCTGGAGTGTACAAGGGATTCGGACCGGGGAGCTGTTTTTT. Its translation is CAWSVQGIRTGELFF.

V is TRBV5-6 and J is TRBJ2-7; D remains ambiguous. Germline-derived CDR1 and CDR2 are SGHDT and YYEEEE. V was cut by 4 bases and J by 2 bases, with 7 bases left in between. CDR3 length: 12 amino acids. CDR3 residues: CASSASPYEQYF. The CDR3 DNA is TGTGCCAGCAGCGCTTCCCCCTACGAGCAGTACTTC.

The chain is built from TRBV10-3 and TRBJ2-5; TRBD2 matches at 10 bases. CDR1 is ENHRY and CDR2 is SYGVKD in the germline V gene. CDR3 length: 18 residues. V was pared by 1 base and J by 4 bases, with 12 bases of the junction left unmatched. The CDR3 region is CAISELASGGGRGETQYF. The CDR3 DNA reads as TGTGCCATCAGTGAGTTGGCTAGCGGGGGAGGACGGGGAGAGACCCAGTACTTC.

This clone appeared a few times. The CDR3 nucleotides are TGTGCCAGCAGTTACTGGACAGGGGAAGGCTACACCTTC. The encoded protein is CASSYWTGEGYTF. The chain carries TRBV6-5 and TRBJ1-2, with TRBD1 matching over 9 bases. In germline, CDR1 is MNHEY, CDR2 SVGAGI. With 1 base clipped from V and 8 bases from J, the junction kept 2 bases outside the gene matches. The CDR3 extends over 13 amino acids.

This clone was observed a few times. The chain has TRBV5-1 and TRBJ1-2; 10 bases are a match to TRBD1. Germline V gene lookup returns CDR1 SGHRS and CDR2 YFSETQ. The CDR3 covers 14 residues. The trim removed 3 bases at V and 6 bases at J, leaving 5 bases unmatched. CDR3 sequence: CASSSDRGIDGYTF. The CDR3 region has the DNA TGCGCCAGCAGCTCGGACAGGGGGATCGATGGCTACACCTTC. The entire variable domain, with the rest obtained from reference TRBV5-1 and TRBJ1-2, is as follows: KAGVTQTPRYLIKTRGQQVTLSCSPISGHRSVSWYQQTPGQGLQFLFEYFSETQRNKGNFPGRFSGRQFSNSRSEMNVSTLELGDSALYLCASSSDRGIDGYTFGSGTRLTVV.

CDR3 bases: TGCGCCAGCAGTGTAGCGGGGAGAGGCCTCTACGAGCAGTACTTC. This encodes CASSVAGRGLYEQYF. The rearrangement links TRBV10-2 to TRBJ2-7; 8 nucleotides match TRBD2. The germline V gene has CDR1 WSHSY and CDR2 SAAADI. Trimming took 4 bases from V and 3 from J; bases not matched to a gene: 8. CDR3 length: 15 amino acids.

The chain has TRBV30 and TRBJ2-7; weak D call: TRBD1 (6 bases). Germline CDR1 is GTSNPN and CDR2 is SVGIG (reference sequence). The V end was cut by 0 bases, the J end by 6 bases, with 15 bases between. The CDR3 has 14 amino acids. The CDR3 here is CAWSVARGRGEQYF. Written as DNA, the CDR3 is TGTGCCTGGAGTGTAGCCAGGGGTCGAGGCGAGCAGTACTTC.

The V call is TRBV10-3, the J call TRBJ1-1; weak D call: TRBD1 (5 bases). CDR3 length: 13 residues. The V end was cut by 10 bases, the J end by 2 bases, with 14 bases between. The germline V gene has CDR1 ENHRY and CDR2 SYGVKD. Here the CDR3 DNA reads TGTGCCAGCAGGCCGGGACTCAACACTGAAGCTTTCTTT. This codes for CASRPGLNTEAFF.

This CDR3 reads CASSLSPVYGYTF. The DNA of the CDR3 is TGTGCCAGCAGTTTATCACCGGTCTATGGCTACACCTTC. This sequence joins TRBV28 and TRBJ1-2; unclear D gene. The length of the CDR3 is 13 residues. With 1 base removed from V and 4 bases from J, the gap between germline ends came to 7 bases. The V gene's germline CDR1 is MDHEN and CDR2 SYDVKM.

This clone has more than one count but fewer than ten. The chain carries TRBV7-8 and TRBJ2-3; maybe TRBD1 (6 bases). Trimming pared 8 bases from V and 0 bases from J, leaving 12 bases between. Germline loops: CDR1 SGHVS, CDR2 FQNEAQ. The CDR3 extends over 14 amino acids. The CDR3 sequence: CASLGGTSTDTQYF. The CDR3, as DNA: TGTGCCAGCTTAGGGGGAACTAGCACAGATACGCAGTATTTT.

This clone was observed a few times. This chain uses TRBV6-5 with TRBJ2-3; possible D gene TRBD2, 6 bases. Germline CDR1 reads MNHEY; CDR2 reads SVGAGI. Trimming cost V 6 bases and J 0 bases, with 7 bases left between them. This CDR3 is built from 13 residues. This CDR3 is CASRGTSTDTQYF. The CDR3 nucleotides are TGTGCCAGCAGGGGGACTAGCACAGATACGCAGTATTTT.

This clone has only one observation. V and J are TRBV7-8 and TRBJ2-1, with TRBD2 matching over 11 bases. Germline CDR1 is SGHVS and CDR2 is FQNEAQ. After removal of 10 bases from V and 3 bases from J, the junction contained 5 bases not matched to a gene. This CDR3 has 14 residues. The CDR3 protein is CATDSGGGYNEQFF. The CDR3 DNA sequence: TGTGCCACCGATAGCGGGGGGGGCTACAATGAGCAGTTCTTC.

The V and J genes are TRBV6-1 and TRBJ1-4; 7 bases match TRBD1. This CDR3 spans 18 amino acids. V was clipped by 2 bases and J by 0 bases; unmatched bases: 9. CDR1 is MNHNS and CDR2 is SASEGT in the germline V gene. The CDR3 DNA sequence: TGTGCCAGCAGTGAATCGATACAGGGGTCGGCAACTAATGAAAAACTGTTTTTT. This gives the protein CASSESIQGSATNEKLFF.

This chain connects TRBV5-6 to TRBJ1-2; TRBD1 agrees at 9 bases. Trimming removed 0 bases from V and 3 bases from J; junction bases left unmatched: 3. The CDR3 spans 15 residues. Germline assignment: CDR1 SGHDT and CDR2 YYEEEE. The CDR3, as DNA: TGTGCCAGCAGCTTGGGGACAGGGGAGCACTATGGCTACACCTTC. Amino acids: CASSLGTGEHYGYTF.